This T cell receptor beta chain emerged from a study of blood T cells in healthy people across ages (dated by TCRdb to the mid-2010s). Background on the whole study: In model experiments, template switching captured about one uniquely barcoded TCR beta cDNA molecule for every two T cells. To track age-related changes in TCR beta repertoire diversity, the study relied on deep sequencing normalized with unique cDNA molecular identifiers. The donors were divided into four age groups: young (average approximately 15 years), middle-aged (approximately 42), aged (about 56) and long-lived (82). For two donors (one aged 18 to 30 and one aged 80 or older), the study analyzed two additional independent replicas of 1 million unique cDNA reads from the same blood draw. The investigation overall reported the following: There was a strong correlation between observed TCR beta diversity and the percentage of naive T cells measured by flow cytometry. Since profiling was done on bulk unsorted PBMCs, naive and antigen-experienced compartments could not be conclusively compared. Compared with the aged group, the long-lived group had more naive CD4+ T cells, fewer expanded clones and increased TCR diversity, a pattern suggesting age selection. Total diversity estimates from one million sequenced T cells were considered lower bounds and underestimates. Because donor CMV infection status was unknown, age-related changes in expanded clonotypes were potentially confounded. As age increased, observed TCR beta diversity per million T cells dropped in a roughly linear way, and a significant reduction was already evident by age roughly 36.

Library prep was done by 5' RACE. The listed sequencing device is Illumina HiSeq 2500. A second PCR of about 7 to 12 cycles was run with a J-beta primer mix and a sample-barcoded 5' primer. Each TCR beta cDNA molecule received a unique molecular identifier from a template-switch 5' adaptor carrying 12 random nucleotides. Each sample yielded at least 2.5 million CDR3-containing paired-end reads. First-strand cDNA was synthesized from all RNA with the Mint cDNA synthesis kit, primed by a TRBC-specific oligonucleotide. Following uracil-DNA glycosylase treatment, a first 18-cycle PCR with universal primers M1SS and BC2_uni_R was performed on all cDNA. In the paper's pipeline: Each sample was normalized by randomly selecting 1 million high-quality reads, each carrying a distinct molecular identifier. Instead of being binned into consensus sequences, reads that shared molecular identifiers were thrown out. MiTCR, with a Q25 quality threshold and the strictest error-elimination algorithm, was used for CDR3 identification, clonotype clustering and error correction. A nonparametric unseen species model with Euler transformation was used to estimate lower-bound total TCR beta diversity. TCRdb reran the public reads through fastp at Q25 and MiXCR, keeping productive beta chains. Each CDR3 protein appears once, grouped with its most common genes and DNA. TCRdb's processing, not the authors', yielded these V and J calls. The table for this sample lists over a million distinct CDR3 sequences; almost 25% of them were counted only once. Around 0.75% of the sample belongs to the ten largest clones.

On this clonotype itself: The antigen it binds to is not known. Base quality data are lacking; no much larger clone is found one base away.

V loses 7 bases of germline sequence and J loses 6 bases, and the interval between the two ends is 19 bases. The CDR3 has 16 amino acids, counting the end cysteine and phenylalanine. Kept here is only the CDR3 DNA, which spans 48 bases and is read in frame from base 1. Looking up the germline V gene (reference sequence) yields CDR1 LNHDA and CDR2 SQIVND. Systemically healthy Caucasian individuals from Russia, around 38 in total and aged roughly 6 to 100 years, were included as donors. Each donor gave approximately 10 milliliters of peripheral blood, collected into EDTA-treated Vacutainer tubes. Ficoll-Paque density-gradient centrifugation was used to isolate PBMCs, with at least 7 million obtained per sample. Total RNA was extracted from PBMCs with Trizol reagent, with at least 6 micrograms obtained per sample. The percentages of naive CD45RAhigh/CD27high T cells were determined by flow cytometry on a PBMC aliquot from every donor.

This sample was shared with a second study, whose subject was T cells of mothers and their children. Per that second paper: Nine systemically healthy Caucasian individuals served as donors, namely three mothers together with their six children. cDNA synthesis consumed the entire amount of extracted RNA, loaded at approximately 1.4 ug RNA in each 15 ul reaction. In the second PCR, sample barcodes and 2-4 random nucleotides were introduced via the M1S primer. More than 8.5 million TCR beta CDR3 reads were obtained from each mother, and some 3 million reads were obtained from each child. In both related and unrelated pairs, thymic selection shapes the output of TCR recombination in a similar way, with inherited differences having only a minor effect. Normalized repertoire overlap was always found to be slightly, but never significantly, higher in related mother-child pairs than in unrelated mother-child pairs. No persistent microchimeric T cell clones were detected, at a sensitivity of roughly 100 clones per million clonotypes. The study used deep NGS to compare TCR beta repertoires of mothers and children, seeking features distinguishing related mother-child pairs from unrelated individuals. Mothers averaged approximately 41 +/- 4 years of age and children averaged 11 +/- 4 years. After adapters were ligated using NEBNext reagents, the libraries underwent 100+100 nt paired-end sequencing on an Illumina HiSeq 2000. To prevent cross-contamination, the mother and child libraries were prepared one month apart and sequenced in separate runs. For each donor, between 500,000 and 2,000,000 distinct TCR beta clonotypes were identified. Naive TCR beta clonotypes were estimated from low-frequency clonotypes matched to each donor's FACS-determined naive share, without sorting.

The rearranged chain carries TRBV19 and TRBJ1-6, with TRBD1 tentatively as D gene (5 bases match). The receptor's source is a girl aged 2 to 9 in good health. Sequences were obtained from blood. The nucleotide sequence is given as TGTGCCAGTAAAGGAGTCGTGGGACGTATTAATTCACCCCTCCACTTT. It specifies CASKGVVGRINSPLHF.